The 4 T cell receptor beta chains listed next were all sequenced from one sample in a study of identical twins. TCRdb reprocessed the 5' RACE reads via MiXCR and lists one record per CDR3 protein. Of approximately 600,000 distinct CDR3 sequences in the sample, about 7.6% are singletons; the top ten hold 1.6%. These data are also associated with another study on yellow fever vaccine responses in identical twins.

Sequencing input: PBMCs. The origin of the receptors is a woman aged 18-29 years in good health.

This clonotype was counted many times. V usage is TRBV20-1 and J usage is TRBJ1-1, with D maybe TRBD1 (6 bases). The CDR3 is made up of 14 amino acids. V lost 4 bases to trimming and J lost 4 bases, with 16 bases between them. Per the germline V gene, CDR1 is DFQATT and CDR2 is SNEGSKA (reference sequence). The CDR3 bases are TGCAGTGCTATAAACAGGGTTTATCGCACTGAAGCTTTCTTT. This gives the protein CSAINRVYRTEAFF.

V usage is TRBV2 and J usage is TRBJ1-1; D not resolved. The V and J ends lost 4 bases and 3 bases respectively, with 15 bases between them. This CDR3 has 15 amino acids. Per germline, CDR1 SNHLY and CDR2 FYNNEI. This chain's CDR3 is CASSGLTPQDTEAFF. CDR3 in DNA: TGTGCCAGCAGTGGTTTGACACCTCAGGACACTGAAGCTTTCTTT. Drawing the rest from reference TRBV2 and TRBJ1-1, the complete variable domain is EPEVTQTPSHQVTQMGQEVILRCVPISNHLYFYWYRQILGQKVEFLVSFYNNEISEKSEIFDDQFSVERPDGSNFTLKIRSTKLEDSAMYFCASSGLTPQDTEAFFGQGTRLTVV.

This chain connects TRBV12-3 or TRBV12-4 to TRBJ2-6, with D unresolved. V lost 6 bases to trimming and J lost 0 bases, with 6 bases between them. This CDR3 region has 14 residues. CDR3 nucleotide sequence: TGTGCCAGCAGACTTGGCTCTGGGGCCAACGTCCTGACTTTC. Amino acid sequence: CASRLGSGANVLTF.

The table lists this clonotype with many counts. The junction shows a germline mismatch at one end, possibly a read error. This sequence joins TRBV5-1 and TRBJ2-3; D possibly corresponds to TRBD2 (7 bases). This CDR3 comprises 15 residues. Germline V gives CDR1 SGHRS, CDR2 YFSETQ. The DNA of the CDR3 is TGTGCCAGCAGTCCAACCGGGGGGCGAACAGATACGCAGTATTTT. It codes for CASSPTGGRTDTQYF.